The clone carrying this T cell receptor (beta chain) showed up just a few times. Looked up from germline, CDR1 is SGHVS and CDR2 is FQNEAQ. The CDR3 sequence is 16 residues long. Unmatched junction bases numbered 7, after V lost 6 bases and J lost 0 bases. The sample belongs to a study of T cells after yellow fever vaccination. One entry per CDR3 protein, called by TCRdb with MiXCR from the 5' RACE reads. Of just under 85,000 distinct CDR3 sequences in the sample, about 14% were seen once. V is TRBV7-8 and J is TRBJ2-3; TRBD1 matches 9 bases. This TCR was sampled from a man younger than 35 who received the YFV17D yellow fever vaccine. Sequencing used CD8+ T cells not binding an NS4B(214-222) dextramer, sorted from PBMCs, obtained less than 25 days after the first yellow fever vaccination. CDR3 sequence: CASSDRDRESTDTQYF. CDR3 coding DNA: TGTGCCAGCAGTGACCGGGACAGGGAAAGCACAGATACGCAGTATTTT.